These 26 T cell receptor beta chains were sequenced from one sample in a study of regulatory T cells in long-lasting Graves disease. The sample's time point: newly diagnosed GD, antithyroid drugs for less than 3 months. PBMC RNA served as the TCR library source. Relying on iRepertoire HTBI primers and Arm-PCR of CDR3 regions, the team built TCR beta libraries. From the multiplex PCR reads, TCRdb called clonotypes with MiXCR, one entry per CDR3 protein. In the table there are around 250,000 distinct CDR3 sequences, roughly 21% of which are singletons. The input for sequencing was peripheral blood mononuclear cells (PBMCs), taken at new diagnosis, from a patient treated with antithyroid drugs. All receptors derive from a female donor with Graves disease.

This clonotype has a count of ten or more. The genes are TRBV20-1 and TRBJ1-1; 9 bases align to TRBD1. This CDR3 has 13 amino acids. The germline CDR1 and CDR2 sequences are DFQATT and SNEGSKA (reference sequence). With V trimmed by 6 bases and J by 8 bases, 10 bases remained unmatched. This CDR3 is CSATGTGYVEAFF. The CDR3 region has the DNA TGCAGTGCCACCGGGACAGGGTATGTAGAAGCTTTCTTT.

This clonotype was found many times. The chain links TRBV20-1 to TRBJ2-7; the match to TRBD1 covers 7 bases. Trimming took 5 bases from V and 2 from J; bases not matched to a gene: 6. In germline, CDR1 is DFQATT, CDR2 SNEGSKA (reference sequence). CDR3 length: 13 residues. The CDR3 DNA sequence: TGCAGTGCTGCCCCGGACAGGACCTACGAGCAGTACTTC. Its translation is CSAAPDRTYEQYF.

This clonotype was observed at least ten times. The CDR3 spells CASSLRQGSGNEQFF. CDR3 DNA: TGTGCCAGCAGCTTAAGACAGGGGTCGGGCAATGAGCAGTTCTTC. The V and J genes are TRBV7-9 and TRBJ2-1, with TRBD1 matching 8 bases. Per germline, CDR1 SEHNR and CDR2 FQNEAQ (reference sequence). The ends lost 2 bases at V and 6 bases at J; junction bases unmatched: 6. CDR3 length: 15 amino acids.

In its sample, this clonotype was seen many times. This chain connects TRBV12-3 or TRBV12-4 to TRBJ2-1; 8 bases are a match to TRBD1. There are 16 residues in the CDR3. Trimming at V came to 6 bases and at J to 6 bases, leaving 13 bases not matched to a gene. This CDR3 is CASRLAGGTGANEQFF. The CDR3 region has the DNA TGTGCCAGCAGGCTAGCCGGTGGGACAGGCGCCAATGAGCAGTTCTTC.

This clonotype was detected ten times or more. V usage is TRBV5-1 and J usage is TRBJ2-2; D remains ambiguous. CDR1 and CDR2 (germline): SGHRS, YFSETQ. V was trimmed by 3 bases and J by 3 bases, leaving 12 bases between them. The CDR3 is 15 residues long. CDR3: CASSSGSGDTGELFF. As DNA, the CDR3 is TGCGCCAGCAGCTCCGGGTCTGGCGACACCGGGGAGCTGTTTTTT. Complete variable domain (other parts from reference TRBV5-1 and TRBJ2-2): KAGVTQTPRYLIKTRGQQVTLSCSPISGHRSVSWYQQTPGQGLQFLFEYFSETQRNKGNFPGRFSGRQFSNSRSEMNVSTLELGDSALYLCASSSGSGDTGELFFGEGSRLTVL.

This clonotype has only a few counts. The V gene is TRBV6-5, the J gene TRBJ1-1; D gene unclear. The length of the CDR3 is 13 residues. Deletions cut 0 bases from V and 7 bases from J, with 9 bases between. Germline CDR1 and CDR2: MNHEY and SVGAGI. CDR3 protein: CASSYSTDLEAFF. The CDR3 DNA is TGTGCCAGCAGTTACTCCACAGACCTTGAAGCTTTCTTT.

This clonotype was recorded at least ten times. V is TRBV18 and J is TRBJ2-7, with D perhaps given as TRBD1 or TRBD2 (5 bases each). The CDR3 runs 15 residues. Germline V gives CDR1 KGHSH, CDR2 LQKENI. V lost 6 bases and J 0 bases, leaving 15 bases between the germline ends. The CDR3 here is CASSARDGSSYEQYF. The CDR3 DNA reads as TGTGCCAGCTCGGCCCGGGACGGCTCCTCCTACGAGCAGTACTTC.

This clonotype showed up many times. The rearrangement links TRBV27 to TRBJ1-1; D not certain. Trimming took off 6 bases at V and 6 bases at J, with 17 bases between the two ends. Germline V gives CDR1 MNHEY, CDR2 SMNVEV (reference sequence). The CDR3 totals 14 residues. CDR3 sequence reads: CASRSPWTDAEAFF. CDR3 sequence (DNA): TGTGCCAGCAGATCCCCCTGGACCGACGCTGAAGCTTTCTTT.

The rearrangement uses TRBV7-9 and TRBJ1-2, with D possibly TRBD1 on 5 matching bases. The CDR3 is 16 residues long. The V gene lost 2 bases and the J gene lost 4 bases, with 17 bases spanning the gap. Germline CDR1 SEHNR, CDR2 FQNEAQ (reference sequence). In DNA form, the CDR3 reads TGTGCCAGCAGCTTAACCCAGGGCTGGAACCTCTATGGCTACACCTTC. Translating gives CASSLTQGWNLYGYTF.

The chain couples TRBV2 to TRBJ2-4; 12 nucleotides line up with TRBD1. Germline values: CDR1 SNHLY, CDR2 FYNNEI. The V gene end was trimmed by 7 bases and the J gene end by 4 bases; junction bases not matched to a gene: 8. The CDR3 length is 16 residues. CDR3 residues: CASTGTGGEVKNIQYF. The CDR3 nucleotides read TGTGCCAGCACCGGGACAGGGGGCGAAGTTAAAAACATTCAGTACTTC.

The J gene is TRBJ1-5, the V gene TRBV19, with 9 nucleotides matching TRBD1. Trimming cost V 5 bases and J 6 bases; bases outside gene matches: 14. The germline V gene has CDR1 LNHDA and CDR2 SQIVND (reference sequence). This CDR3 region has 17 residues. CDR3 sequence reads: CASSLVGGGQGGQPQHF. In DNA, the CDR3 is TGTGCCAGTAGTTTGGTAGGTGGGGGACAGGGTGGTCAGCCCCAGCATTTT.

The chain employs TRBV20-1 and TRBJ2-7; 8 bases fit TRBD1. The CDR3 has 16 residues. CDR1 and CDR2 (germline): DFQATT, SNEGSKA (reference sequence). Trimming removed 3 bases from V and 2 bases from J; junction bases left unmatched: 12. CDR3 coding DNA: TGCAGTGCTAGCAGTGTCAGGGGGCTAGGGCCCTACGAGCAGTACTTC. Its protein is CSASSVRGLGPYEQYF.

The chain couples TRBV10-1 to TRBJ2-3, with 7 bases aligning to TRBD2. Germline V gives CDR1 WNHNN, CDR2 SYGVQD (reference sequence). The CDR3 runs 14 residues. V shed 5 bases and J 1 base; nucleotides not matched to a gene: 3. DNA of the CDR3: TGCGCCAGCAGTAGCGGGGTTGGCACAGATACGCAGTATTTT. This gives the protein CASSSGVGTDTQYF.

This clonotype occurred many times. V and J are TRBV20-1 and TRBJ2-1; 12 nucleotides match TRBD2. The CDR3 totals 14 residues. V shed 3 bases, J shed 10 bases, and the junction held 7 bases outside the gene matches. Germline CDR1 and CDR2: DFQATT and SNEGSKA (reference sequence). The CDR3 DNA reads TGCAGTGCTAGTAGCCTAGCGGGAGGGGGGGAGCAGTTCTTC. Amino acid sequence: CSASSLAGGGEQFF.

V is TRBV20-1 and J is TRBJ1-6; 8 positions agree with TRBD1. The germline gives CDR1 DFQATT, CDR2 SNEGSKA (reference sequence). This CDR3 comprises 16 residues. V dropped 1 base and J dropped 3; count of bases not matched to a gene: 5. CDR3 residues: CSARVDDRGYNSPLHF. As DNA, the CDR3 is TGCAGTGCTAGAGTCGACGACAGGGGCTATAATTCACCCCTCCACTTT.

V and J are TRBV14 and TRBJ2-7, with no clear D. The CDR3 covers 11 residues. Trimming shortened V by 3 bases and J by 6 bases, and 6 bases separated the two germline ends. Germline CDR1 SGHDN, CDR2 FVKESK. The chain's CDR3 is CASSHIGEQYF. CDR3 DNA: TGTGCCAGCAGCCATATTGGCGAGCAGTACTTC.

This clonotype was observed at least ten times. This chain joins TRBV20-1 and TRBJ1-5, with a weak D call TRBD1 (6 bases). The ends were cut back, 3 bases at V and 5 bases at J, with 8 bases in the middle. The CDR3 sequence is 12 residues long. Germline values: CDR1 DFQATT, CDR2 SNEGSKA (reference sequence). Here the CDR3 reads CSASRTDQPQHF. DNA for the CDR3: TGCAGTGCTAGCAGGACAGATCAGCCCCAGCATTTT.

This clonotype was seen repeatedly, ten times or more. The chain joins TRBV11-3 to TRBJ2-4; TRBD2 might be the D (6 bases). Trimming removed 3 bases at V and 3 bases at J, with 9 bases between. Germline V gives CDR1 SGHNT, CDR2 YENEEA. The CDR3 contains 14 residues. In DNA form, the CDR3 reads TGTGCCAGCAGCTTGTTGGGGGGCAAAAACATTCAGTACTTC. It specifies CASSLLGGKNIQYF. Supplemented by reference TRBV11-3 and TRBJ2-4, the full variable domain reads EAGVVQSPRYKIIEKKQPVAFWCNPISGHNTLYWYLQNLGQGPELLIRYENEEAVDDSQLPKDRFSAERLKGVDSTLKIQPAELGDSAVYLCASSLLGGKNIQYFGAGTRLSVL.

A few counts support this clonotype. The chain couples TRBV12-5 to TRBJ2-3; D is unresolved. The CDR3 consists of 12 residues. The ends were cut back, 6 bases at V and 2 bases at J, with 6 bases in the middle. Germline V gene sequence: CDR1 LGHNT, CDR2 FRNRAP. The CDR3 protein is CASGLFTDTQYF. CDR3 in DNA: TGTGCTAGTGGACTGTTCACAGATACGCAGTATTTT.

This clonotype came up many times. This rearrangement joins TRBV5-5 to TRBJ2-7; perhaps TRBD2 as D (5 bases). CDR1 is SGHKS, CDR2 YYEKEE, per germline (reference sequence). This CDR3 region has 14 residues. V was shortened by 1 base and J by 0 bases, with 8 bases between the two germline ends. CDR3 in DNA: TGTGCCAGCAGCTTGAAGCGGAGCTCCTACGAGCAGTACTTC. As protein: CASSLKRSSYEQYF.

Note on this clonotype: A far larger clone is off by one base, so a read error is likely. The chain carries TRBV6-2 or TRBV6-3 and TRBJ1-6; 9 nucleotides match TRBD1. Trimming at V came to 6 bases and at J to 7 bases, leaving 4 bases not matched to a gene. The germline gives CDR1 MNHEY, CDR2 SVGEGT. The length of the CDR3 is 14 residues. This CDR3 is CASRKDRGNSPLHF. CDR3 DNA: TGTGCCAGCAGAAAGGACAGGGGCAATTCACCCCTCCACTTT.

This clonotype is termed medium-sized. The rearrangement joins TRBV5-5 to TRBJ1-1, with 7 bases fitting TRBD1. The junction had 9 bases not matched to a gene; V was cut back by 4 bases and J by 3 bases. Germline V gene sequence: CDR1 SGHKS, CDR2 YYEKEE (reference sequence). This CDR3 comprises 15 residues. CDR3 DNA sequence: TGTGCCAGCAGCGATCGGGACAGCGCCTACACTGAAGCTTTCTTT. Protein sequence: CASSDRDSAYTEAFF.

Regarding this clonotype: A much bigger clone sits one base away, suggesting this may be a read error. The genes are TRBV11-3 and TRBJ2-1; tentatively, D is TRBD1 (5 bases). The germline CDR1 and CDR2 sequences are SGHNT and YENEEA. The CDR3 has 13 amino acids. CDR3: CACSTDSYNEQFF. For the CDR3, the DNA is TGTGCCTGCAGCACCGACAGCTACAATGAGCAGTTCTTC.

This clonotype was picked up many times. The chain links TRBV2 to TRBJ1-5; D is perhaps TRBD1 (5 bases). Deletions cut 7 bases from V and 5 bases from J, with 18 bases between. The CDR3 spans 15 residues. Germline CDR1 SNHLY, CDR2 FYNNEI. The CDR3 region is CASTGGPTGDQPQHF. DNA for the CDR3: TGTGCCAGCACGGGGGGACCCACCGGTGATCAGCCCCAGCATTTT.

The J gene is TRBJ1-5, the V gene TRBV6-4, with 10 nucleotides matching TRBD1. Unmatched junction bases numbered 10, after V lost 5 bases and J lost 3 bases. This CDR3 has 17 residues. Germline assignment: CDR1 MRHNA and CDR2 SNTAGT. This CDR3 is CASSLRDRGSDNQPQHF. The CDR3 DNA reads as TGTGCCAGCAGTCTCCGGGACAGGGGAAGTGACAATCAGCCCCAGCATTTT.

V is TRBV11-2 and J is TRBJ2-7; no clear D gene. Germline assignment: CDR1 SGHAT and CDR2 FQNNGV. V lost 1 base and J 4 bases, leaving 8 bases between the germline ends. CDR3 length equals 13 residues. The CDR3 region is CASSLGAMYEQYF. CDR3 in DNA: TGTGCCAGCAGCTTAGGGGCGATGTACGAGCAGTACTTC.